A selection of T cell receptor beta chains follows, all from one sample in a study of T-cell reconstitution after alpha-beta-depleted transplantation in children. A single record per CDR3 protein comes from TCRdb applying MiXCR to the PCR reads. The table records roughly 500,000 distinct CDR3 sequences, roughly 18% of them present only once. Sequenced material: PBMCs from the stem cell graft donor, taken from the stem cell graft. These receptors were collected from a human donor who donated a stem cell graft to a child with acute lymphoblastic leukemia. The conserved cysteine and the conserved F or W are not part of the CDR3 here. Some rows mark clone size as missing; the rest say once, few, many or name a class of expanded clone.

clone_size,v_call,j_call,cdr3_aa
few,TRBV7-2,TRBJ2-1,ASSSPGDSLSWQF
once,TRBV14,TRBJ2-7,ASSQSLTSSEYEQY
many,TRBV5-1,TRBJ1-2,ASSLAANYGYT
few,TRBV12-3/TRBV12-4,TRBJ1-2,ASSFSGQGARLAGYT
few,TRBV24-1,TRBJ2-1,ATSVTSGPNDNEQF
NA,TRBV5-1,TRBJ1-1,ASSLAGQTDTEAF
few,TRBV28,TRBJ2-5,ASSLFRLDGETQY
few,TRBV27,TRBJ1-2,ASSPYTGGIDYGYT
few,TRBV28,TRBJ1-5,GSGTGSQPQH
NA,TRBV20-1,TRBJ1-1,CARGSGQGATLLEAF
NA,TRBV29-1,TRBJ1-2,SVDKANNHGYT
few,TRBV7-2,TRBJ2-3,ASSLTRETRGDTQY
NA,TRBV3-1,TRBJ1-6,ASSRPGLPGSPLH
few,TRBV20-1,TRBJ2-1,SANARPKISYNEQF
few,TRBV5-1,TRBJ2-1,ASSWEGSDEQF
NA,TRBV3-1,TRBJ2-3,ASRGGTSGRLRYTDTQY
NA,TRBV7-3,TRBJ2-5,ASSLYGQETQY
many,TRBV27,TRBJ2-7,ASSSGTSYEQY
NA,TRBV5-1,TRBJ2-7,ASTPGLAGENYYEQY
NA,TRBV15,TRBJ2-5,ATSGIGETQY
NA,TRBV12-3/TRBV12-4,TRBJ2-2,ASSSRGLAGVTDGELF
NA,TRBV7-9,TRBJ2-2,ASSTDTNTGELF
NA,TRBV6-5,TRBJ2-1,ASSTTSGRRNEQF
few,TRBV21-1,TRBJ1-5,ASDRDRENQPQH
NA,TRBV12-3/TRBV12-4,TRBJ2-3,ASSPGTSGLVSTDTQY
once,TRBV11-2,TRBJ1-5,ASSPGLGGSQPQH
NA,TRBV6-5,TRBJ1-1,ASSYGDRGDTEAF
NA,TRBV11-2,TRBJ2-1,ASSLEDRRVGRKNEQF
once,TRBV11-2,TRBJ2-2,ASSGNIGELF